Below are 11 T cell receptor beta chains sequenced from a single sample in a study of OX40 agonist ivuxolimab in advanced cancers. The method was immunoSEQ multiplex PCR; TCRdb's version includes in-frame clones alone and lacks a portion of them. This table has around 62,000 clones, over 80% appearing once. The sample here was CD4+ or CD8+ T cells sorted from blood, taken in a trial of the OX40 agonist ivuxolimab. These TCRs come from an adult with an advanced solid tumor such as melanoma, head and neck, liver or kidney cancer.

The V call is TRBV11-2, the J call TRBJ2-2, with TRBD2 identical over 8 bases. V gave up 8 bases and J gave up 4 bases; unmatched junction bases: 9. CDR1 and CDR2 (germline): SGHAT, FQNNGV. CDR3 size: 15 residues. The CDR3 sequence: CASGHGGASTGELFF. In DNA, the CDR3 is TGTGCCAGCGGACACGGGGGGGCCAGCACCGGGGAGCTGTTTTTT.

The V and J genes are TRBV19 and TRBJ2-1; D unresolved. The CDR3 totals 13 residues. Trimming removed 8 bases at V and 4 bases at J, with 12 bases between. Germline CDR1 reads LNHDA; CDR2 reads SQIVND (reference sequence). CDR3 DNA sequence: TGTGCCAGTTCGAAGATTGGGTACAATGAGCAGTTCTTC. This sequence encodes CASSKIGYNEQFF.

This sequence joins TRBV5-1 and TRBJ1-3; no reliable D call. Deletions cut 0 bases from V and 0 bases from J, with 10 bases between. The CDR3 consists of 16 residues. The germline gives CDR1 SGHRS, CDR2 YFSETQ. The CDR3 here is CASSLEGSPSGNTIYF. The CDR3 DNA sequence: TGCGCCAGCAGCTTGGAGGGCAGTCCCTCTGGAAACACCATATATTTT.

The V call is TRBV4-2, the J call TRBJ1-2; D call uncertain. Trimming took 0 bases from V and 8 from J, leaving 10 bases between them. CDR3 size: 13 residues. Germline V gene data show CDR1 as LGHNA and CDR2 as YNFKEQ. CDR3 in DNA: TGTGCCAGCAGCCAAGAAGCGGTCTCGGGCTACACCTTC. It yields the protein CASSQEAVSGYTF.

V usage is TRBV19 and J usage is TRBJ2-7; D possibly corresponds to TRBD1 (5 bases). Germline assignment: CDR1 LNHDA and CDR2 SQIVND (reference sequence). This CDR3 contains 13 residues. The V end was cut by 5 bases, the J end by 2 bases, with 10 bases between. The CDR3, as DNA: TGTGCCAGTAGTTCAACAGGTGCCTACGAGCAGTACTTC. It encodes CASSSTGAYEQYF.

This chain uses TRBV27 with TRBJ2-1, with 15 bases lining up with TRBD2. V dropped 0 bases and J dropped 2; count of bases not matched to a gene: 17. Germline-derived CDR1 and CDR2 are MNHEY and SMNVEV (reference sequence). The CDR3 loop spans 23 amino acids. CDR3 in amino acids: CASSLSRPGGLAGGSKTYNEQFF. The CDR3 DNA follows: TGTGCCAGCAGTTTATCGCGTCCCGGGGGACTAGCGGGAGGCTCGAAGACCTACAATGAGCAGTTCTTC.

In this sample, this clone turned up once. In DNA, the CDR3 is TGTGCCAGCCGGACAGGGGCTGGCTCTAACTATGGCTACACCTTC. Protein: CASRTGAGSNYGYTF. This chain joins TRBV6-6 and TRBJ1-2, with 9 bases aligning to TRBD1. Germline CDR1 MNHNY, CDR2 SVGAGI (reference sequence). This CDR3 has 15 residues. V shed 8 bases and J 0 bases; nucleotides not matched to a gene: 7.

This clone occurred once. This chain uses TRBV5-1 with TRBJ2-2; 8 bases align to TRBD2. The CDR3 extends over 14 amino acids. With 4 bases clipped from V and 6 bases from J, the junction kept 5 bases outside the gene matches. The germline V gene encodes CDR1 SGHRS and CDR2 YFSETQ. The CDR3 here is CASSRAGDPGELFF. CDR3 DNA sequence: TGCGCCAGCAGCCGAGCGGGAGACCCCGGGGAGCTGTTTTTT.

CDR3 bases: TGTGCCAGCAGCGCCGGACAGTCTGGAAACACCATATATTTT. Protein: CASSAGQSGNTIYF. The chain uses TRBV9 and TRBJ1-3; a weak D match, TRBD1 (6 bases). This CDR3 spans 14 amino acids. Trimming took 3 bases from V and 1 from J, leaving 8 bases between them. Germline values: CDR1 SGDLS, CDR2 YYNGEE.

The CDR3 nucleotides read TGTGCCAGCAGTGAAGCGGGGTACGGTACCAAAGCTTTCTTT. It specifies CASSEAGYGTKAFF. The chain has TRBV2 and TRBJ1-1, with D unresolved. V shed 0 bases and J shed 9 bases, with 14 bases lying between them. The CDR3 consists of 14 residues. From germline, CDR1 is SNHLY and CDR2 FYNNEI. Full variable domain (outside the CDR3, taken from reference TRBV2 and TRBJ1-1): EPEVTQTPSHQVTQMGQEVILRCVPISNHLYFYWYRQILGQKVEFLVSFYNNEISEKSEIFDDQFSVERPDGSNFTLKIRSTKLEDSAMYFCASSEAGYGTKAFFGQGTRLTVV.

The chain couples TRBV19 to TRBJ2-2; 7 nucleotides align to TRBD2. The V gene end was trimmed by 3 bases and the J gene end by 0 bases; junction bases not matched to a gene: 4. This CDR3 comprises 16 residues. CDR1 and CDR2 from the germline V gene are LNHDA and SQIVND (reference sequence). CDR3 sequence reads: CASSITGLTNTGELFF. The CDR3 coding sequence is TGTGCCAGTAGTATCACGGGACTAACGAACACCGGGGAGCTGTTTTTT.